The clone carrying this T cell receptor (beta chain) was counted a few times. Its specificity is unknown. These data are taken from a study of vaccination effects on CD4 cells after COVID-19. Generated by immunoSEQ multiplex PCR, the TCRdb table keeps only in-frame clones and is missing some. The sample contains about 81,000 clones, under 80% of which appear only once. The CDR3 is made up of 15 amino acids. With 5 bases clipped from V and 11 bases from J, the junction kept 15 bases outside the gene matches. The germline CDR1 and CDR2 sequences are MDHEN and SYDVKM. Expansion with viral peptide pools was applied to antigen-specific CD4+ T cells by the ViraFEST assay prior to sequencing. Between days 10 and 11 of culture, CD4+ T cells were separated out. Subjects were given two BNT162b2 or mRNA-1273 vaccine doses. Among the vaccine recipients, none had a prior SARS-CoV-2 infection, and nucleocapsid antibodies were negative.

The rearrangement links TRBV28 to TRBJ1-2; 9 nucleotides agree with TRBD1. The specimen was CD4+ T cells from PBMCs cultured with HCoV-OC43 spike peptides, collected after COVID-19 vaccination. The subset is: HCoV-OC43 spike overlapping peptide pool stimulation. This receptor was identified in a human donor who received a COVID-19 vaccine. The CDR3: CASSTSAGTGIGYTF. CDR3 DNA sequence: TGTGCCAGCAGTACCTCAGCCGGGACAGGGATCGGGTACACCTTC.